This T cell receptor beta chain was sequenced in a study of blood T cell repertoires in COVID-19. Method: immunoSEQ multiplex PCR; TCRdb's copy keeps in-frame clones and lacks some. The sample lists 50,000 to 60,000 clones; around nine tenths were seen once. Looked up from germline, CDR1 is MNHNY and CDR2 is SVGAGI (reference sequence). Trimming removed 0 bases at V and 1 base at J, with 7 bases between. The CDR3 sequence is 16 residues long. This clone was detected only a few times. The receptor comes from a woman older than 75 with acute or convalescent COVID-19. Source material: peripheral blood. J is TRBJ1-6 and V is TRBV6-6; D is undetermined. The CDR3 loop reads CASSYSRESYNSPLHF. The CDR3 coding sequence is TGTGCCAGCAGTTACTCTAGGGAGTCCTATAATTCACCCCTCCACTTT.